These T cell receptor beta chains were read from a single sample in a study of PD-L1 blockade in urothelial cancer. The protocol was immunoSEQ multiplex PCR, while the TCRdb copy is restricted to in-frame clones and leaves out a portion. Among some 45,000 clones listed, 70% to 90% were seen once. This sample comprised PBMCs, obtained around atezolizumab (anti-PD-L1) treatment. These receptors all stem from a donor over 35 with urothelial cancer. CDR3s leave out the opening cysteine and the closing phenylalanine or tryptophan. Fields, in order: V gene, D gene, CDR3 protein. D genes are given only for firm matches.

v_call: TRBV4-1
d_call: NA
cdr3_aa: ASSQGPVVNQPQH

v_call: TRBV7-9
d_call: TRBD1
cdr3_aa: ASSLGGVPGTDPNYGYT

v_call: TRBV11-2
d_call: NA
cdr3_aa: ASSPRGYEQY

v_call: TRBV7-2
d_call: NA
cdr3_aa: ASSWGLNTGELF

v_call: TRBV6-4
d_call: NA
cdr3_aa: ASNGRAGDGNTIY

v_call: TRBV29-1
d_call: NA
cdr3_aa: SVGLRETQY

v_call: TRBV15
d_call: NA
cdr3_aa: ATGRGGVADTEAF

v_call: TRBV2
d_call: TRBD1
cdr3_aa: ASRKDRGLNEQF

v_call: TRBV18
d_call: NA
cdr3_aa: ASSPPGLTDTQY

v_call: TRBV6-4
d_call: NA
cdr3_aa: ASSLGPGYEQY

v_call: TRBV6-5
d_call: TRBD2
cdr3_aa: ASRTGTSGSYEQY

v_call: TRBV4-3
d_call: NA
cdr3_aa: ASSQDSGSAGNTIY

v_call: TRBV29-1
d_call: NA
cdr3_aa: SVGGPSGQETQY

v_call: TRBV11-1
d_call: NA
cdr3_aa: ASSLREDYGYT

v_call: TRBV10-3
d_call: NA
cdr3_aa: AISRELEQY

v_call: TRBV19
d_call: TRBD2
cdr3_aa: ASSMASGPPYEQY

v_call: TRBV19
d_call: NA
cdr3_aa: ASSIVPNLNTEAF

v_call: TRBV2
d_call: NA
cdr3_aa: ASSERVGTNTEAF

v_call: TRBV4-2
d_call: NA
cdr3_aa: ASSQAQEASGEKLF

v_call: TRBV5-6
d_call: NA
cdr3_aa: ASSLGSTGYEQY

v_call: TRBV27
d_call: TRBD1
cdr3_aa: ASSLGGQGAYGYT

v_call: TRBV27
d_call: TRBD1
cdr3_aa: ASTRDSYNEQF

v_call: TRBV5-6
d_call: NA
cdr3_aa: ASSFYSRDNEQF

v_call: TRBV27
d_call: NA
cdr3_aa: ASSFGGGTGELF

v_call: TRBV7-3
d_call: TRBD2
cdr3_aa: ASSLNGKEREGGEQF

v_call: TRBV4-3
d_call: TRBD2
cdr3_aa: ASSQAGLAEQF

v_call: TRBV5-1
d_call: TRBD2
cdr3_aa: ASSLVGTRQETQY

v_call: TRBV11-2
d_call: TRBD2
cdr3_aa: ASSTRGGRGSYNEQF

v_call: TRBV5-1
d_call: NA
cdr3_aa: ASSLGAGENQPQH

v_call: TRBV7-2
d_call: NA
cdr3_aa: ASSRVALGDEQY

v_call: TRBV19
d_call: TRBD2
cdr3_aa: ASSMGASGTVGDTQY